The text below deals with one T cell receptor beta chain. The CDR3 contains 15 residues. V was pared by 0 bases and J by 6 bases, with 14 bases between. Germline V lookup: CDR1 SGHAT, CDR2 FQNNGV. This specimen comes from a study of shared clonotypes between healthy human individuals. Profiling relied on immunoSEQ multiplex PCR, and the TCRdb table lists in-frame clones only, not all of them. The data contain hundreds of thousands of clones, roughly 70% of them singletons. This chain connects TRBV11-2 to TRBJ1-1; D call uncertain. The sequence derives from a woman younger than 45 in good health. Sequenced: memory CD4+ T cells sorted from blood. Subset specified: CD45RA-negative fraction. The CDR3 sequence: CASSLDRAASAEAFF. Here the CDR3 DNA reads TGTGCCAGCAGCTTAGATCGGGCAGCTAGCGCTGAAGCTTTCTTT.